This paragraph reports one T cell receptor beta chain. This clone was seen a single time. Its antigen is currently not known. Base qualities are missing; no much larger clone stands one base away. Patients with autoimmune disease history or receiving systemic immunosuppression were excluded from the trial. Peripheral blood for TCR sequencing was drawn from every dose cohort at baseline, at cycle 4 day 1 and at cycle 7 day 1. Samples came from an open-label, multicenter, first-in-human phase I dose-escalation trial of ivuxolimab. The trial enrolled adults with locally advanced or metastatic head and neck squamous cell, hepatocellular, melanoma or renal cell carcinoma. Before TCR sequencing, CD4+ T cells and CD8+ T cells from peripheral blood were sorted into separate populations. The sample comes from a study of OX40 agonist ivuxolimab in advanced cancers. For the study in its entirety: Ivuxolimab, which targeted the costimulatory receptor OX40 (CD134), was an agonistic, fully human IgG2 monoclonal antibody. Peripheral TCRbeta sequencing was intended to test whether TCR sequence diversity was altered and clonal T-cell expansion was caused by ivuxolimab. The paper describes the monotherapy dose-escalation part (N ≈ 52 patients) of the phase I trial of ivuxolimab. Intravenous ivuxolimab was administered to patients every 2 weeks at six dose levels: 0.01, 0.1, 0.3, 1.5, 3 and 10 mg/kg. The dose-escalation cohort was almost 85% male with a mean age of about 60 years, ranging from roughly 20 to 80. Of the roughly 50 dose-escalation patients, hepatocellular carcinoma was present in about 20, melanoma in approximately 15, renal cell carcinoma in 9 and head and neck cancer in 9. Patients were allowed to have had prior anti-PD-1, anti-PD-L1 or anti-CTLA-4 therapy, and 30% to 40% of the dose-escalation patients had previously received checkpoint inhibitors. Three dose-escalation patients achieved partial responses, one with hepatocellular carcinoma and two with cutaneous melanoma. Broader findings and caveats from the paper: The antigen specificity of the clonally expanded peripheral T cells was not determined. Low levels of normalized T-cell clonal expansion were also shown by some nonresponding patients. After ivuxolimab, CD8+ T cells had more expanded clones than CD4+ T cells on average. In partial responders in the 0.1-3.0 mg/kg groups, normalized peripheral clonal expansion was found to be among the lowest, especially among CD8+ T cells. At doses of 0.1 to 3.0 mg/kg, clonal expansion of both CD4+ and CD8+ T cells in blood was seen between baseline and week 6.

Trimming takes 4 bases from V and 5 bases from J, and the germline ends sit 13 bases apart. CDR3 length: 14 amino acids, cysteine to phenylalanine. Left in the record is the CDR3 DNA by itself, 42 bases read in frame from the first base. Based on the germline V gene (reference sequence), the CDR1 and CDR2 sequences are SGHNT and YYREEE. Genomic DNA was extracted from sorted cells for sequencing of the TCRbeta CDR3 region. The immunoSEQ Assay was used to sequence the TCRbeta CDR3 regions. This is the immuneACCESS table as TCRdb keeps it, with only in-frame sequences that have V and J called. A part of the clones is gone; compared with another copy, unresolved V genes explain less than half, and the rest is unexplained. Recorded for this sample are some 62,000 clones; under 95% of them occurred a single time. The ten largest clones capture roughly 13% of the sample.

The rearrangement combines TRBV5-4 with TRBJ2-1; a confident D gene designation cannot be given. The receptor's source is an adult with an advanced solid tumor such as melanoma, head and neck, liver or kidney cancer. Sequences were derived from CD4+ or CD8+ T cells sorted from blood, sampled in a trial of the OX40 agonist ivuxolimab. The CDR3 loop reads CASSASLSDNEQFF. The sequenced DNA: TGTGCCAGCAGCGCCTCGTTGTCTGACAATGAGCAGTTCTTC.